This note documents a single TCR beta chain sequence. Patients in Seattle were enrolled during active infection, then followed longitudinally. The table came from immunoSEQ multiplex PCR; TCRdb's copy has only in-frame clones and leaves some out. The sample records under 250,000 clones, 86% being singletons. CDR3 size: 13 residues. The germline gives CDR1 MNHNY, CDR2 SVGAGI (reference sequence). V lost 2 bases, J lost 3 bases, and 7 bases lay in between. This record belongs to a study of blood T cell repertoires in COVID-19. Study context: Some COVID-19 samples were acute and others convalescent; all came from the United States, Italy and Spain. The cDNA or gDNA used as material had been derived from T cells, B-cell-depleted T cells, or PBMCs.

The sample was peripheral blood. This sequence joins TRBV6-6 and TRBJ1-1; D remains unclear. This receptor was taken from an elderly woman with COVID-19, enrolled during active disease. The CDR3 region has the DNA TGTGCCAGCAGTTACGCCTACGACACTGAAGCTTTCTTT. This encodes CASSYAYDTEAFF.